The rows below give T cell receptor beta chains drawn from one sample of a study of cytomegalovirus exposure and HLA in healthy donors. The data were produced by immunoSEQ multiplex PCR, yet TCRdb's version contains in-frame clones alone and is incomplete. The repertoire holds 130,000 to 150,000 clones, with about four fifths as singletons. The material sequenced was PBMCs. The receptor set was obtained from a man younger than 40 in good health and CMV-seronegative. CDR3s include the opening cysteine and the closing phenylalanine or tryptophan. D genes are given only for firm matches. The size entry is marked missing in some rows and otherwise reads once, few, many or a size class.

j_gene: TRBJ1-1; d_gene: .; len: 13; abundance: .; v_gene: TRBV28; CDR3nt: TGTGCCAGCAGTTTGGGGGGGAACACTGAAGCTTTCTTT; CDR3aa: CASSLGGNTEAFF
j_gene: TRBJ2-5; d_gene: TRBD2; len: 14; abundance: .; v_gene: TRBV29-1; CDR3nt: TGCAGCGTTAAACCATGGGGGGGGCAAGAGACCCAGTACTTC; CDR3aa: CSVKPWGGQETQYF
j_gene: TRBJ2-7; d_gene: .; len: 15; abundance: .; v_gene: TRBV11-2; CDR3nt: TGTGCCAGCAGCCCCATTGCGGGACCCTACGGGGAGCAGTACTTC; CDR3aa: CASSPIAGPYGEQYF
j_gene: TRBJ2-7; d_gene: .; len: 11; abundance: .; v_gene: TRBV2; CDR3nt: TGTGCCAGCAGTGAGCGGGTCGAGCAGTACTTC; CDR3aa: CASSERVEQYF
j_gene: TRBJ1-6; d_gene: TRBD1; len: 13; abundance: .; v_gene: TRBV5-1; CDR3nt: TGCGCCAGCAGAGACAGGGATAATTCACCCCTCCACTTT; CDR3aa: CASRDRDNSPLHF
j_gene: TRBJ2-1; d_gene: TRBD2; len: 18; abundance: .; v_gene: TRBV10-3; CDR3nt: TGTGCCATCAGTGAGTCTAGGACTAGCGGGAGCTCCTACAATGAGCAGTTCTTC; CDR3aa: CAISESRTSGSSYNEQFF
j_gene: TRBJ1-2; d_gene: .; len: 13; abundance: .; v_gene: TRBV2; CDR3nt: TGTGCCAGCAGTGTAAGACAGGAGTATGGCTACACCTTC; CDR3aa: CASSVRQEYGYTF
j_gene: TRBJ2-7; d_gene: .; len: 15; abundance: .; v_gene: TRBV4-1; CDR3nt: TGCGCCAGCAGCCAAGACTCCGGAGACTACTACGAGCAGTACTTC; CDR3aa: CASSQDSGDYYEQYF
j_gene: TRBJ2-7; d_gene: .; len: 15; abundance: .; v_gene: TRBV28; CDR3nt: TGTGCCAGCAGGCTAGGGGGACCCGATGCATACGAGCAGTACTTC; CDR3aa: CASRLGGPDAYEQYF
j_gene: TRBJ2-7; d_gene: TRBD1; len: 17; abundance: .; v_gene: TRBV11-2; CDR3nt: TGTGCCAGCAGCTCCTACCCGGGACAGGGGCCCTCCTACGAGCAGTACTTC; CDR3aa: CASSSYPGQGPSYEQYF
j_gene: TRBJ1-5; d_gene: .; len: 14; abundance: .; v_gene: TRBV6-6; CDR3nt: TGTGCCAGCAGTGCAGGGGTGAGCAATCAGCCCCAGCATTTT; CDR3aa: CASSAGVSNQPQHF
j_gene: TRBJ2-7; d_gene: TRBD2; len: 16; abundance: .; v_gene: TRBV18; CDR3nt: TGTGCCAGCTCACCTCGAGAGGGCGCGGGGGACTACGAGCAGTACTTC; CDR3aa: CASSPREGAGDYEQYF
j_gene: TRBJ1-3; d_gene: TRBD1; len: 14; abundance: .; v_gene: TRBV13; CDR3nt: TGTGCCAGCAGCCTGGGACAGGGGGGAAACACCATATATTTT; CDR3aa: CASSLGQGGNTIYF
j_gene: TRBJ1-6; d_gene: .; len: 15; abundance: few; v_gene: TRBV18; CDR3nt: TGTGCCAGCTCACCTTCCACGGGCTATAATTCACCCCTCCACTTT; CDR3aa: CASSPSTGYNSPLHF
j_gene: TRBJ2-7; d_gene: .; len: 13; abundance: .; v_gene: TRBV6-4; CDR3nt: TGTGCCAGCAGTGTAGGACAGACCTACGAGCAGTACTTC; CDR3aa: CASSVGQTYEQYF
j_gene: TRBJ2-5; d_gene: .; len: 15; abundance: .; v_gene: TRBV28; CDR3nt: TGTGCCAGCAGTTTAGAGGCAACTCAGCAAGAGACCCAGTACTTC; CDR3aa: CASSLEATQQETQYF
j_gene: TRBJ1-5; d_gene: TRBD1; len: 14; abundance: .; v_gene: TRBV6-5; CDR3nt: TGTGCCAGCAGTACCGACAGGGGCCGACAGCCCCAGCATTTT; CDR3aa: CASSTDRGRQPQHF
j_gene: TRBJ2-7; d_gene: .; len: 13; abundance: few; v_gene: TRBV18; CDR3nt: TGTGCCAGCTCACCGCCGAGCTCCTACGAGCAGTACTTC; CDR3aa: CASSPPSSYEQYF
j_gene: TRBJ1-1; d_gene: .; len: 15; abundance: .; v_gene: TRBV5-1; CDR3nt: TGCGCCAGCAGCGCAGCAGGGGTGAGTGGGACTGAAGCTTTCTTT; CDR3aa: CASSAAGVSGTEAFF
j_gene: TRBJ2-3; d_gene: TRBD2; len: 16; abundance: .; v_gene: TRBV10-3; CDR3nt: TGTGCCATCAATCCTACGGGGGGGTTTAGCACAGATACGCAGTATTTT; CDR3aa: CAINPTGGFSTDTQYF
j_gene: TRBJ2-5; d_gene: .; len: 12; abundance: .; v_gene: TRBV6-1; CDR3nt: TGTGCCAGCCTCCGGTTCGCGGAGACCCAGTACTTC; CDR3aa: CASLRFAETQYF
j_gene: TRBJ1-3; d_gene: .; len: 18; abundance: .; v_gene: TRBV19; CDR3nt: TGTGCCAGTAGTATAGACGACGGGACAAGCGTTTCTGGAAACACCATATATTTT; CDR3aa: CASSIDDGTSVSGNTIYF
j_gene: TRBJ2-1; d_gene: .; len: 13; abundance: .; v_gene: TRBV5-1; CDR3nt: TGCGCCAGCGCCCTCTTGTCGGGAGCGGGGCAGTTCTTC; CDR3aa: CASALLSGAGQFF
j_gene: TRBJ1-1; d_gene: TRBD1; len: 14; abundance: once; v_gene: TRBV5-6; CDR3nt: TGTGCCAGCAGCTCTACAGGGGAAGGGCTTCGAGCTTTCTTT; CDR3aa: CASSSTGEGLRAFF
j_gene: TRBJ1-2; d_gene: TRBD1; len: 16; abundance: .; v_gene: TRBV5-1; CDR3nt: TGCGCCAGCAGCGGAGGAACCGGGACAGGAGTCTATGGCTACACCTTC; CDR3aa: CASSGGTGTGVYGYTF
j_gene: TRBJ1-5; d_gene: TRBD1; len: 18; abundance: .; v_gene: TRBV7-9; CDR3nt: TGTGCCAGCAGTCTAGGGACAGGGGGCGCGTTTAGCAATCAGCCCCAGCATTTT; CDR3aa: CASSLGTGGAFSNQPQHF
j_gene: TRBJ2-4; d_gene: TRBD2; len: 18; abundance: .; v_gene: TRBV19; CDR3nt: TGTGCCAGTAGTATAGATCTATCGCTAGCGGGAGGCAAAAACATTCAGTACTTC; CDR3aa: CASSIDLSLAGGKNIQYF
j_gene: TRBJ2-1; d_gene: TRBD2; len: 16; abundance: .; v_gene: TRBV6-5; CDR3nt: TGTGCCAGCAGTTACGGGAGCGGGGGGTCCTACAATGAGCAGTTCTTC; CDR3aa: CASSYGSGGSYNEQFF
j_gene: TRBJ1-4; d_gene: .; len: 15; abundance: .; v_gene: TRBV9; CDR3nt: TGTGCCAGCAGCGTAGCTCCGTCAACTAATGAAAAACTGTTTTTT; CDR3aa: CASSVAPSTNEKLFF
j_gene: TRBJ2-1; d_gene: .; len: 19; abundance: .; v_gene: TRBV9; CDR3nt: TGTGCCAGCAGCGTAGTTGGGGCGTTTAGCGGTACTCCCTACAATGAGCAGTTCTTC; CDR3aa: CASSVVGAFSGTPYNEQFF
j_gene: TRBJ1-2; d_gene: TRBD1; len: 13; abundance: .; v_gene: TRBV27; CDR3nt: TGTGCCAGCAGCCCGACAGGGGGCCTATTCTACACCTTC; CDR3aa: CASSPTGGLFYTF